The clone carrying this T cell receptor (beta chain) has just one count. Within the sample, other DNA sequences also encode this same CDR3. These data originate in a study of blood T cell repertoires in COVID-19. The germline V gene encodes CDR1 SGHRS and CDR2 YFSETQ. J lost 1 base, V lost 0 bases, and 3 bases had no gene match. CDR3 length: 15 residues. Here immunoSEQ multiplex PCR was the method, and the copy in TCRdb shows in-frame clones only, minus some. The sample contains around 100,000 clones, approximately 86% of which appear only once. The sample taken for sequencing was PBMCs or T cells enriched from blood (not recorded which). The source is a woman aged 50 to 65 who had recovered from COVID-19. The J gene is TRBJ2-7, the V gene TRBV5-1; 8 nucleotides align to TRBD2. This CDR3 is CASSLGSGGSYEQYF. The CDR3 DNA reads TGCGCCAGCAGCTTGGGCAGCGGGGGATCCTACGAGCAGTACTTC.